Below, 21 T cell receptor beta chains from the same sample are listed, as sequenced in a study of cytomegalovirus exposure and HLA in healthy donors. Using immunoSEQ multiplex PCR, the repertoire was profiled, and TCRdb retains in-frame clones only, with some absent. Altogether about 69,000 clones are present, about 94% being singletons, with the ten largest covering approximately 0.99%. The sample comprised PBMCs. Every receptor here comes from a woman under 30 in good health and CMV-seronegative.

V usage is TRBV9 and J usage is TRBJ1-1; D might be TRBD1 (5 bases). CDR3 length equals 14 residues. V dropped 4 bases and J dropped 2 bases, with 12 bases sitting between them. Germline assignment: CDR1 SGDLS and CDR2 YYNGEE. DNA for the CDR3: TGTGCCAGCAGCACGGAGGGGATTAACACTGAAGCTTTCTTT. Protein: CASSTEGINTEAFF.

The chain links TRBV7-2 to TRBJ1-4; D remains ambiguous. The germline V and J ends were trimmed by 3 bases and 7 bases, with 6 bases remaining between them. CDR1 and CDR2 from the germline V gene are SGHTA and FQGNSA. CDR3 length: 12 residues. CDR3: CASSLNGEKLFF. In nucleotides, the CDR3 is TGTGCCAGCAGCTTGAACGGTGAAAAACTGTTTTTT. The whole variable domain, filled in from reference TRBV7-2 and TRBJ1-4, reads GAGVSQSPSNKVTEKGKDVELRCDPISGHTALYWYRQSLGQGLEFLIYFQGNSAPDKSGLPSDRFSAERTGGSVSTLTIQRTQQEDSAVYLCASSLNGEKLFFGSGTQLSVL.

This clone has only a few counts. V is TRBV27 and J is TRBJ2-5, with TRBD2 matching over 10 bases. Germline V gives CDR1 MNHEY, CDR2 SMNVEV (reference sequence). The CDR3 contains 14 residues. Germline trimming cut 5 bases from V and 5 bases from J; bases unmatched to any gene: 5. The CDR3 region has the DNA TGTGCCAGCAGTCCACTAGCGGGACCTGAGACCCAGTACTTC. It yields the protein CASSPLAGPETQYF.

V usage is TRBV15 and J usage is TRBJ1-5; 8 nucleotides align to TRBD1. V shed 5 bases, J shed 4 bases, and the junction held 7 bases outside the gene matches. Per germline, CDR1 LNHNV and CDR2 YYDKDF (reference sequence). CDR3 length equals 15 residues. The CDR3 coding sequence is TGTGCCACCAGCCCGGACAGGGCACGGAATCAGCCCCAGCATTTT. Its translation: CATSPDRARNQPQHF.

V is TRBV6-5 and J is TRBJ1-1, with no clear D. The ends were cut back, 0 bases at V and 12 bases at J, with 14 bases in the middle. Germline CDR1 reads MNHEY; CDR2 reads SVGAGI. The CDR3 is 13 amino acids. Written as DNA, the CDR3 is TGTGCCAGCAGTTACTCTAGCGTCGGGGAGACTTTCTTT. Translation gives CASSYSSVGETFF.

This clone is a singleton in its sample. CDR3 sequence: CASSRTAPNEKLFF. The CDR3 nucleotides are TGTGCCAGCAGCCGGACAGCCCCTAATGAAAAACTGTTTTTT. V is TRBV7-9 and J is TRBJ1-4; D perhaps matches TRBD1 (6 bases). Germline V lookup: CDR1 SEHNR, CDR2 FQNEAQ (reference sequence). V was clipped by 5 bases and J by 3 bases, with 10 bases between them. The CDR3 consists of 14 residues.

This clone has a single count. This chain joins TRBV30 and TRBJ1-5; D call uncertain. Trimming pared 4 bases from V and 2 bases from J, leaving 9 bases between. The germline CDR1 and CDR2 sequences are GTSNPN and SVGIG (reference sequence). This CDR3 is built from 13 residues. DNA of the CDR3: TGTGCCTGGACCCCCCGGGGCAATCAGCCCCAGCATTTT. Its protein is CAWTPRGNQPQHF.

CDR3 nucleotide sequence: TGTGCCAGCAGTACCCATGGGCTAGCGGGGGGTACAGATACGCAGTATTTT. Amino acids: CASSTHGLAGGTDTQYF. The chain uses TRBV6-8 and TRBJ2-3; 11 bases match TRBD2. V was pared by 5 bases and J by 3 bases, with 10 bases of the junction left unmatched. Germline values: CDR1 MNHGY, CDR2 SAAAGT. The CDR3 totals 17 residues.

This CDR3 is CASSLKRHTGGYTGELFF. CDR3 sequence (DNA): TGTGCCAGCAGCTTAAAGCGACATACAGGGGGCTACACCGGGGAGCTGTTTTTT. This chain joins TRBV7-2 and TRBJ2-2, with 9 bases that match TRBD1. Per germline, CDR1 SGHTA and CDR2 FQGNSA. The V gene end was trimmed by 2 bases and the J gene end by 3 bases; junction bases not matched to a gene: 10. The CDR3 runs 18 residues.

The chain is built from TRBV5-1 and TRBJ2-2; D possibly corresponds to TRBD1 (6 bases). Trimming cost V 0 bases and J 2 bases, with 8 bases left between them. This CDR3 spans 15 amino acids. The germline CDR1 and CDR2 sequences are SGHRS and YFSETQ. CDR3 region: CASSLGTVNTGELFF. The CDR3 region has the DNA TGCGCCAGCAGCTTGGGGACAGTAAACACCGGGGAGCTGTTTTTT.

The chain carries TRBV6-1 and TRBJ1-3; possibly TRBD1 for D (5 bases). Germline V CDR1 and CDR2: MNHNS, SASEGT. The CDR3 spans 12 residues. Trimming shortened V by 7 bases and J by 4 bases, and 8 bases separated the two germline ends. CDR3 DNA sequence: TGTGCCAGCAAGACAGCGGGAAACACCATATATTTT. Translated, it gives CASKTAGNTIYF.

This chain links TRBV19 with TRBJ1-5; 7 bases agree with TRBD1. There are 13 residues in the CDR3. J lost 3 bases, V lost 10 bases, and 6 bases had no gene match. Germline lookup yields CDR1 LNHDA and CDR2 SQIVND (reference sequence). Here the CDR3 DNA reads TGTGCCATTGGGACAGCCGACAATCAGCCCCAGCATTTT. Residues: CAIGTADNQPQHF.

The rearrangement uses TRBV5-1 and TRBJ1-4; unclear D gene. This CDR3 has 14 residues. Germline-derived CDR1 and CDR2 are SGHRS and YFSETQ. V lost 2 bases, J lost 8 bases, and 13 bases lay in between. CDR3: CASSLQLASEKLFF. CDR3 bases: TGCGCCAGCAGCTTACAGTTGGCTTCCGAAAAACTGTTTTTT.

This clone was counted a single time. The V gene is TRBV9, the J gene TRBJ2-1, with 11 bases fitting TRBD2. Per germline, CDR1 SGDLS and CDR2 YYNGEE. The CDR3 has 15 amino acids. The J segment lost 4 bases and the V segment lost 3 bases, leaving 3 bases of the junction unmatched. For the CDR3, the DNA is TGTGCCAGCAGCGGAACTAGCGGGGGTTACAATGAGCAGTTCTTC. Amino acid sequence: CASSGTSGGYNEQFF.

This sequence joins TRBV28 and TRBJ1-2; a weak D match, TRBD1 (5 bases). Trimming cost V 6 bases and J 4 bases, with 21 bases left between them. The germline V gene has CDR1 MDHEN and CDR2 SYDVKM. The CDR3 runs to 16 residues. The CDR3 region is CASSTTSAGSSYGYTF. The CDR3, as DNA: TGTGCCAGCAGCACGACCTCGGCAGGGTCGAGCTATGGCTACACCTTC.

V usage is TRBV27 and J usage is TRBJ2-6; D not certain. This CDR3 contains 14 residues. Germline CDR1 and CDR2: MNHEY and SMNVEV (reference sequence). V lost 7 bases, J lost 0 bases, and 7 bases lay in between. The CDR3 coding sequence is TGTGCCAGCAAATTCATCTCTGGGGCCAACGTCCTGACTTTC. Its translation is CASKFISGANVLTF.

V is TRBV27 and J is TRBJ1-1; 8 positions agree with TRBD1. V shed 6 bases, J shed 3 bases, and the junction held 6 bases outside the gene matches. Germline assignment: CDR1 MNHEY and CDR2 SMNVEV (reference sequence). The CDR3 runs to 14 residues. CDR3 sequence (DNA): TGTGCCAGCAGGGGACAGGTTGATCACACTGAAGCTTTCTTT. Translated, it gives CASRGQVDHTEAFF.

The chain joins TRBV28 to TRBJ1-5; 8 nucleotides align to TRBD1. Per the germline V gene, CDR1 is MDHEN and CDR2 is SYDVKM. V trimming: 2 bases; J trimming: 1 base; junction bases outside the gene matches: 4. The CDR3 covers 16 residues. DNA for the CDR3: TGTGCCAGCAGTTTACTACAGGGGGGGAGCAATCAGCCCCAGCATTTT. Translated: CASSLLQGGSNQPQHF.

The CDR3 region is CAGSTGPGSQPQHF. CDR3 nucleotide sequence: TGTGCCGGATCCACCGGCCCAGGGTCCCAGCCCCAGCATTTT. The chain couples TRBV6-1 to TRBJ1-5; maybe TRBD1 (5 bases). Germline V gives CDR1 MNHNS, CDR2 SASEGT. The CDR3 has 14 amino acids. V was cut by 11 bases and J by 7 bases, with 21 bases left in between.

The genes are TRBV28 and TRBJ2-3; 7 bases agree with TRBD1. Germline V CDR1 and CDR2: MDHEN, SYDVKM. The CDR3 has 14 residues. J lost 3 bases, V lost 7 bases, and 7 bases had no gene match. In nucleotides, the CDR3 is TGTGCCAGCAAGCAGACAGGGTGGACAGATACGCAGTATTTT. Amino acid sequence: CASKQTGWTDTQYF.

This chain links TRBV5-1 with TRBJ2-7; D unclear. The CDR3 runs to 14 residues. V dropped 0 bases and J dropped 2 bases, with 9 bases sitting between them. Per the germline V gene, CDR1 is SGHRS and CDR2 is YFSETQ. The CDR3 DNA follows: TGCGCCAGCAGCTTGGACAGTCGCGCCTACGAGCAGTACTTC. It encodes CASSLDSRAYEQYF.